The 8 T cell receptor beta chains given below trace back to one sample, sequenced in a study of blood T cell repertoires in COVID-19. Clones were sequenced by immunoSEQ multiplex PCR, and TCRdb holds only the in-frame ones, with some missing. The sample contains about 68,000 clones, over 75% of which appear only once. The sequencing sample was made of peripheral blood. The receptors stem from a man aged 50-60 years with acute or convalescent COVID-19.

This chain joins TRBV3-1 (or the pseudogene TRBV3-2) and TRBJ2-2, with a tentative D call TRBD2 (6 bases). From germline, CDR1 is LGHDT and CDR2 YNNKEL (reference sequence). V lost 5 bases and J lost 3, with 16 bases in between. This CDR3 has 16 residues. The CDR3, as DNA: TGTGCCAGCAGCGAGTTAAGCGGAGGGCACACCGGGGAGCTGTTTTTT. It yields the protein CASSELSGGHTGELFF.

J is TRBJ1-5 and V is TRBV28, with D possibly being TRBD1 (6 bases). The germline V gene encodes CDR1 MDHEN and CDR2 SYDVKM. The germline V and J ends were trimmed by 7 bases and 4 bases, with 11 bases remaining between them. This CDR3 has 13 amino acids. CDR3 protein: CASKQGWNQPQHF. CDR3 bases: TGTGCCAGCAAACAGGGTTGGAATCAGCCCCAGCATTTT.

The V call is TRBV6-5, the J call TRBJ2-5; D is perhaps TRBD1 (5 bases). The length of the CDR3 is 15 residues. Germline CDR1 and CDR2: MNHEY and SVGAGI. The V end was cut by 2 bases, the J end by 4 bases, with 14 bases between. The CDR3 loop reads CASSYGRGGRETQYF. CDR3 bases: TGTGCCAGCAGTTACGGTAGGGGCGGTCGAGAGACCCAGTACTTC.

The V gene is TRBV6-5, the J gene TRBJ1-1; unclear D gene. The CDR3 consists of 12 residues. Trimming left V 6 bases short and J 0 bases short, with 5 bases between. Germline CDR1 MNHEY, CDR2 SVGAGI. CDR3 sequence reads: CASSRLNTEAFF. CDR3 bases: TGTGCCAGCAGCAGGCTGAACACTGAAGCTTTCTTT.

This rearrangement joins TRBV2 to TRBJ1-1, with D possibly matching TRBD1 (6 bases). V lost 6 bases and J 1 base, leaving 15 bases between the germline ends. The germline V gene has CDR1 SNHLY and CDR2 FYNNEI. The CDR3 has 15 residues. CDR3 nucleotides: TGTGCCAGCAGGGTAGGAGGACAGACGAACACTGAAGCTTTCTTT. Translating gives CASRVGGQTNTEAFF.

This chain links TRBV24-1 with TRBJ2-1; D possibly corresponds to TRBD2 (5 bases). The CDR3 totals 16 residues. V lost 4 bases, J lost 4 bases, and 16 bases lay in between. Germline V CDR1 and CDR2: KGHDR, SFDVKD. Written as DNA, the CDR3 is TGTGCCACCAGTGACCCTGTCCTACGGGGATACAATGAGCAGTTCTTC. Its protein product is CATSDPVLRGYNEQFF.

The chain joins TRBV24-1 to TRBJ1-4; 10 positions agree with TRBD1. The CDR3 loop spans 15 amino acids. V lost 4 bases and J lost 8; bases outside the gene matches: 6. Germline CDR1 is KGHDR and CDR2 is SFDVKD. CDR3 nucleotides: TGTGCCACCAGTGAGCCCGGGACAGGGGACGAAAAACTGTTTTTT. Translation gives CATSEPGTGDEKLFF.

The chain links TRBV11-2 to TRBJ2-1, with TRBD2 matching 12 bases. This CDR3 region has 16 residues. With 5 bases clipped from V and 7 bases from J, the junction kept 9 bases outside the gene matches. In germline, CDR1 is SGHAT, CDR2 FQNNGV. CDR3 sequence reads: CASSPRLAGVGNEQFF. The DNA for the CDR3 is TGTGCCAGCAGCCCAAGACTAGCGGGAGTTGGAAATGAGCAGTTCTTC.